Listed below are T cell receptor beta chains from one sample, sequenced in a study of T cells in Graves' hyperthyroidism and ophthalmopathy. TCRdb analysed the multiplex PCR reads with MiXCR anew, one entry per CDR3 protein. The table includes under 750,000 distinct CDR3 sequences, around 20% detected once. Sequenced sample: blood. The receptor set was obtained from a woman between 50 and 59 years old with Graves' hyperthyroidism that later progressed to Graves' ophthalmopathy. Both conserved end residues are part of each CDR3. A D gene is named only where the DNA matches it firmly.

d_gene,v_gene,j_gene,len,CDR3aa
.,TRBV11-2,TRBJ1-1,14,CASSWQEENTEAFF
TRBD1,TRBV19,TRBJ1-1,15,CASRGQGGVNTEAFF
.,TRBV12-3/TRBV12-4,TRBJ2-1,12,CASTITYNEQFF
.,TRBV12-3/TRBV12-4,TRBJ2-1,16,CASSFGGFSSYNEQFF
.,TRBV24-1,TRBJ2-1,15,CATSENTVLYNEQFF
TRBD1,TRBV5-1,TRBJ1-1,17,CASSWTGTGVVNTEAFF
TRBD2,TRBV6-7,TRBJ2-5,18,CASRDLGLAGVRQETQYF
.,TRBV9,TRBJ1-2,13,CASKTGDFGGYTF
.,TRBV19,TRBJ1-2,14,CASSIDPGKSGYTF
.,TRBV20-1,TRBJ2-7,13,CSARSPQGDEQYF
TRBD1,TRBV11-3,TRBJ2-1,15,CASSLSGTGGPEQFF
.,TRBV14,TRBJ1-4,16,CASSQDLVGNDGKLFF
.,TRBV6-1,TRBJ1-4,16,CASSEEVWGRNEKLFF
.,TRBV5-1,TRBJ1-6,16,CASSLDAGFRRSPLHF
.,TRBV12-3/TRBV12-4,TRBJ1-1,15,CASTLGPWRDTEAFF
.,TRBV27,TRBJ2-7,12,CASSNTGDEQYF
.,TRBV11-3,TRBJ2-5,13,CASSLGAERTQYF
TRBD2,TRBV12-3/TRBV12-4,TRBJ2-3,17,CASSPGTSGGAADTQYF
.,TRBV7-6,TRBJ2-7,13,CASSRAPSYEQYF
.,TRBV2,TRBJ2-5,12,CASERNQETQYF
TRBD2,TRBV9,TRBJ2-1,15,CASSVGLAASNEQFF
.,TRBV9,TRBJ1-1,14,CASSVVIGNTEAFF
TRBD2,TRBV24-1,TRBJ2-1,16,CATSDAYGGGGNGQFF
.,TRBV15,TRBJ1-5,15,CAISRTGLPNQPQHF
TRBD1,TRBV12-3/TRBV12-4,TRBJ1-4,15,CASSSWTGMNEKLFF
.,TRBV2,TRBJ1-5,13,CASRPTGNRPQHF